This T cell receptor (beta chain) was identified during a study of cytomegalovirus exposure and HLA in healthy donors. Study in general: Prior work identified 120 million or so unique TCR beta sequences in about 179 million T cells. General study findings and limits: Presence/absence analyses rested on an assumption that sequencing depth was roughly uniform across donors. Later analysis suggested links between common viral pathogens and several top significant clusters. In a later analysis, TCR beta V- and J-gene trimming was associated with a missense DCLRE1C variant.

Amplification used 60 Vbeta primers and 13 Jbeta primers. Clones were read by immunoSEQ multiplex PCR, and TCRdb kept only the in-frame ones, dropping some. The table has 90,000 to 120,000 clones, around 82% seen once. Concerning this clone itself: Its antigen remains unknown.

The clonotype was recovered from a woman between 35 and 50 years old in good health and CMV-seronegative. Specimen: PBMCs.

CDR3 in amino acids: CASSFGQMIQETQYF. The CDR3 DNA reads TGTGCCAGCAGCTTTGGACAGATGATACAAGAGACCCAGTACTTC. The chain is built from TRBV11-2 and TRBJ2-5; D is perhaps TRBD1 (6 bases). Germline values: CDR1 SGHAT, CDR2 FQNNGV. The CDR3 is 15 residues long. V was trimmed by 3 bases and J by 2 bases, leaving 13 bases between them.